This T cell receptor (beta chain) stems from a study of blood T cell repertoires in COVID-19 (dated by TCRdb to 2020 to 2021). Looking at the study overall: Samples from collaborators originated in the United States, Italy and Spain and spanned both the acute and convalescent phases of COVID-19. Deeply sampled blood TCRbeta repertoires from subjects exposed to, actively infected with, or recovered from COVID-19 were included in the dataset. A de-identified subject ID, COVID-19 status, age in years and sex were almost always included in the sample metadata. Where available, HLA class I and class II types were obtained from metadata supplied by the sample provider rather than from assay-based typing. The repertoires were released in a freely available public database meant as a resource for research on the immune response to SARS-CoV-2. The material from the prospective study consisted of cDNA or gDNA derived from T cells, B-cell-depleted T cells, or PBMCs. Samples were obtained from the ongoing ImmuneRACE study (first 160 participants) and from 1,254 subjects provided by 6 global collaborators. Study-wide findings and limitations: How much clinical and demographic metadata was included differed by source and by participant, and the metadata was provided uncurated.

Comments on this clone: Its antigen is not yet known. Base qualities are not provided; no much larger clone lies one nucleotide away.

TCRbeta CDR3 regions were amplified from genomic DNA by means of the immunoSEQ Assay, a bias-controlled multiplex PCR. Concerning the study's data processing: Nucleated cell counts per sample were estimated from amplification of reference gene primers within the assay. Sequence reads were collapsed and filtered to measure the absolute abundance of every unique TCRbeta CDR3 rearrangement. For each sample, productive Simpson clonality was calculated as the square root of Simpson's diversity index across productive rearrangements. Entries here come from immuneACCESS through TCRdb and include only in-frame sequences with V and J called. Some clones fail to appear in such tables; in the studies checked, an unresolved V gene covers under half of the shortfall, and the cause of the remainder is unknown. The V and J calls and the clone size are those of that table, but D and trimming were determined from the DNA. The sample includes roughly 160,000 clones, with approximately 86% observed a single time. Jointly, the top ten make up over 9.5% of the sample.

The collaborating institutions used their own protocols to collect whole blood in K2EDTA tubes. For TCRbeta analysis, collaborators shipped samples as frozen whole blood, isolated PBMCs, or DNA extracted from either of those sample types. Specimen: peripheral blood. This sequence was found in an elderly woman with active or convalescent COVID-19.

Here is the DNA: TGCGCCAGCAGCTTGGGTAGCGTACCGGTGAACTATGGCTACACCTTC. Its protein product is CASSLGSVPVNYGYTF. Recombination joined TRBV5-1 with TRBJ1-2; a confident D gene designation cannot be given. A distance of 14 bases separates the germline ends of V and J, which lose 0 bases and 2 bases respectively. Inclusive of the bounding cysteine and phenylalanine, the CDR3 is 16 residues long. Only CDR3 DNA remains: 48 bases, in frame from the first base. CDR1 SGHRS and CDR2 YFSETQ are derived from the germline V gene.